This TCR beta chain was recorded in a study of shared clonotypes between healthy human individuals. Overall study findings and caveats: Non-shared clonotypes were found to have lower generation probabilities than the clonotypes that were shared by all four of the sorted-subset donors.

Trimming took off 8 bases at V and 10 bases at J, with 9 bases between the two ends. CDR1 is MDHEN, CDR2 SYDVKM, per germline. This CDR3 is 10 amino acids long. Several immunoSEQ 96-well plates shared each subset's DNA, each plate a replicate. TCRdb keeps only in-frame clones here, not all; method: immunoSEQ multiplex PCR. The table includes approximately 2.4 million clones, approximately 96% detected once. The split of CD4+ cells yielded CD45RA+ naive and CD45RA-negative memory subsets. As regards this clone: What it binds is not known.

This TCR came from a man between 18 and 29 years old in good health. V usage is TRBV28 and J usage is TRBJ2-1, with TRBD1 as a possible D gene (6 bases). Sequenced sample: naive CD4+ T cells sorted from blood. Subset meaning: CD45RA+ positively selected. The CDR3 loop reads CASGTGEQFF. The DNA of the CDR3 is TGTGCCAGCGGAACAGGGGAGCAGTTCTTC.